Below are 25 T cell receptor beta chains sequenced from a single sample in a study of PD-1 blockade in classical Hodgkin lymphoma. Relapse was seen in all patients after autologous stem cell transplantation, and brentuximab vedotin exposure was variable. TCRdb keeps only in-frame clones here, not all; method: immunoSEQ multiplex PCR. The table includes 55,000 to 60,000 clones, around 90% detected once. The sample consisted of peripheral blood mononuclear cells (PBMCs), taken before the second cycle of nivolumab. The receptors were gathered from a human donor with classical Hodgkin lymphoma.

The genes are TRBV7-2 and TRBJ2-3, with TRBD2 as a possible D gene (6 bases). CDR3 length: 14 residues. Trimming pared 5 bases from V and 6 bases from J, leaving 15 bases between. In germline, CDR1 is SGHTA, CDR2 FQGNSA. In DNA form, the CDR3 reads TGTGCCAGCAGCATTCCCCCTGCGGGGGATACGCAGTATTTT. Translating gives CASSIPPAGDTQYF.

The genes are TRBV5-1 and TRBJ1-1, with a possible D match to TRBD1 (6 bases). The CDR3 spans 16 residues. Germline-derived CDR1 and CDR2 are SGHRS and YFSETQ. The V and J ends lost 4 bases and 6 bases respectively, with 22 bases between them. CDR3 DNA sequence: TGCGCCAGCAGCCGCGGACAGCCAGGGGTAAACGCTGAAGCTTTCTTT. Its translation is CASSRGQPGVNAEAFF.

The rearrangement joins TRBV5-6 to TRBJ2-1; 9 nucleotides line up with TRBD2. Trimming took 0 bases from V and 7 from J; bases not matched to a gene: 11. Germline CDR1 and CDR2: SGHDT and YYEEEE. CDR3 length: 17 amino acids. This CDR3 is CASSLGRIAGALNEQFF. CDR3 nucleotides: TGTGCCAGCAGCTTGGGGCGAATAGCGGGAGCTTTAAATGAGCAGTTCTTC.

The chain recombines TRBV4-3 with TRBJ2-1, with 9 bases aligning to TRBD2. V dropped 0 bases and J dropped 10; count of bases not matched to a gene: 10. Per germline, CDR1 LGHNA and CDR2 YSLEER. The CDR3 is 16 residues long. For the CDR3, the DNA is TGCGCCAGCAGCCAAGAATATCTAGCGGGAACCCCCGAGCAGTTCTTC. Residues: CASSQEYLAGTPEQFF.

The V call is TRBV5-1, the J call TRBJ2-3, with TRBD2 identical over 7 bases. The germline V gene has CDR1 SGHRS and CDR2 YFSETQ. After removal of 0 bases from V and 6 bases from J, the junction contained 4 bases not matched to a gene. CDR3 size: 14 residues. DNA for the CDR3: TGCGCCAGCAGCTTGGAGCGGGGACGGGATACGCAGTATTTT. Protein sequence: CASSLERGRDTQYF.

The genes are TRBV19 and TRBJ1-2; the D gene is possibly TRBD1 (5 bases). Trimming cost V 5 bases and J 2 bases, with 9 bases left between them. Germline V gene data show CDR1 as LNHDA and CDR2 as SQIVND (reference sequence). CDR3 size: 13 residues. CDR3 sequence (DNA): TGTGCCAGTAGTGGGGGAGTAAACTATGGCTACACCTTC. This sequence encodes CASSGGVNYGYTF.

This clone was recorded once. The chain links TRBV5-4 to TRBJ2-7; D is perhaps TRBD1 or TRBD2 (7 bases each). V was shortened by 0 bases and J by 3 bases, with 16 bases between the two germline ends. Germline loops: CDR1 SGHNT, CDR2 YYREEE (reference sequence). The CDR3 contains 16 residues. The CDR3 loop reads CASSLGGGQSHYEQYF. For the CDR3, the DNA is TGTGCCAGCAGCTTGGGCGGGGGACAGTCTCACTACGAGCAGTACTTC.

The V gene is TRBV14, the J gene TRBJ1-4; D is undetermined. The CDR3 runs to 15 residues. Germline V CDR1 and CDR2: SGHDN, FVKESK. Trimming removed 1 base from V and 3 bases from J, with 9 bases in between. The DNA for the CDR3 is TGTGCCAGCAGCCAAGTGGAGATTCCTAATGAAAAACTGTTTTTT. Its translation: CASSQVEIPNEKLFF.

The gene calls are TRBV11-2 and TRBJ2-5, with TRBD1 identical over 8 bases. Germline V gene data show CDR1 as SGHAT and CDR2 as FQNNGV. The J segment lost 4 bases and the V segment lost 4 bases, leaving 11 bases of the junction unmatched. The CDR3 runs to 16 residues. In DNA form, the CDR3 reads TGTGCCAGCAGCTCTCCGGACAGGGTAAACCGAGAGACCCAGTACTTC. This encodes CASSSPDRVNRETQYF. Supplemented by reference TRBV11-2 and TRBJ2-5, the full variable domain reads EAGVAQSPRYKIIEKRQSVAFWCNPISGHATLYWYQQILGQGPKLLIQFQNNGVVDDSQLPKDRFSAERLKGVDSTLKIQPAKLEDSAVYLCASSSPDRVNRETQYFGPGTRLLVL.

The chain couples TRBV5-4 to TRBJ2-1, with 14 bases aligning to TRBD2. Germline V gene data show CDR1 as SGHNT and CDR2 as YYREEE (reference sequence). CDR3 size: 14 residues. Trimming took 2 bases from V and 13 from J; bases not matched to a gene: 5. CDR3 bases: TGTGCCAGCAGCTTTAAGGGACTAGCGGGGGAACAGTTCTTC. As protein: CASSFKGLAGEQFF.

The V call is TRBV5-6, the J call TRBJ1-4, with D perhaps TRBD1 (5 bases). V lost 4 bases to trimming and J lost 4 bases, with 11 bases between them. The CDR3 totals 14 residues. The germline V gene encodes CDR1 SGHDT and CDR2 YYEEEE. CDR3 coding DNA: TGTGCCAGCAGCCCCTGGGGGGTTAATGAAAAACTGTTTTTT. Translated: CASSPWGVNEKLFF.

The chain is built from TRBV6-5 and TRBJ2-1, with 10 nucleotides matching TRBD1. The ends lost 5 bases at V and 6 bases at J; junction bases unmatched: 7. The CDR3 is 15 amino acids. Germline V gene lookup returns CDR1 MNHEY and CDR2 SVGAGI. In DNA, the CDR3 is TGTGCCAGCAGTCCCGGACAGGGGGTTTTCAATGAGCAGTTCTTC. Protein: CASSPGQGVFNEQFF.

The chain links TRBV27 to TRBJ2-5; 7 nucleotides align to TRBD1. Germline-derived CDR1 and CDR2 are MNHEY and SMNVEV (reference sequence). Trimming cost V 4 bases and J 5 bases; bases outside gene matches: 7. This CDR3 has 14 amino acids. The CDR3 sequence is CASSSHDRAETQYF. The DNA for the CDR3 is TGTGCCAGCAGTTCGCACGACAGGGCCGAGACCCAGTACTTC.

The chain has TRBV4-2 and TRBJ2-7; TRBD2 matches 9 bases. J lost 6 bases, V lost 2 bases, and 8 bases had no gene match. There are 15 residues in the CDR3. In germline, CDR1 is LGHNA, CDR2 YNFKEQ. The DNA of the CDR3 is TGTGCCAGCAGCCAAACTACGGGACTAGCTGTCGAGCAGTACTTC. Translation gives CASSQTTGLAVEQYF.

This chain connects TRBV14 to TRBJ2-1; D gene uncertain. The CDR3 length is 16 residues. V was clipped by 0 bases and J by 5 bases, with 14 bases between them. CDR1 is SGHDN and CDR2 is FVKESK in the germline V gene. The CDR3 spells CASSQETRTIDNEQFF. The CDR3, as DNA: TGTGCCAGCAGCCAAGAGACTCGTACAATCGACAATGAGCAGTTCTTC.

The V gene is TRBV5-1, the J gene TRBJ1-2; 8 bases align to TRBD1. V shed 0 bases and J 8 bases; nucleotides not matched to a gene: 6. CDR3 size: 14 residues. CDR1 and CDR2 from the germline V gene are SGHRS and YFSETQ. The CDR3 nucleotides are TGCGCCAGCAGCTTGGCACCAGGGGGCGGCGGCTACACCTTC. Translated, it gives CASSLAPGGGGYTF.

The chain is built from TRBV5-6 and TRBJ1-1; the D is unclear. The ends were cut back, 3 bases at V and 8 bases at J, with 14 bases in the middle. Germline V gene data show CDR1 as SGHDT and CDR2 as YYEEEE. The CDR3 runs to 13 residues. Here the CDR3 reads CASSWAKESEAFF. CDR3 nucleotides: TGTGCCAGCAGCTGGGCGAAGGAATCGGAAGCTTTCTTT.

The chain couples TRBV11-2 to TRBJ1-5; D unresolved. Deletions cut 0 bases from V and 5 bases from J, with 2 bases between. Germline CDR1 reads SGHAT; CDR2 reads FQNNGV. CDR3 length: 12 amino acids. DNA of the CDR3: TGTGCCAGCAGCTTAGAGGATCAGCCCCAGCATTTT. This gives the protein CASSLEDQPQHF.

V is TRBV30 and J is TRBJ2-7; D gene ambiguous. The ends were cut back, 2 bases at V and 2 bases at J, with 10 bases in the middle. The V gene's germline CDR1 is GTSNPN and CDR2 SVGIG (reference sequence). The CDR3 length is 13 residues. The CDR3 sequence is CAWSPDMTYEQYF. CDR3 DNA sequence: TGTGCCTGGAGTCCCGACATGACCTACGAGCAGTACTTC.

The chain couples TRBV27 to TRBJ2-2; maybe TRBD2 (6 bases). The germline V gene has CDR1 MNHEY and CDR2 SMNVEV (reference sequence). The CDR3 runs 16 residues. The ends were cut back, 6 bases at V and 4 bases at J, with 18 bases in the middle. Written as DNA, the CDR3 is TGTGCCAGCAGGGCCTGGAGGGCGGGGCCCACCGGGGAGCTGTTTTTT. This codes for CASRAWRAGPTGELFF.

The chain joins TRBV5-1 to TRBJ2-6, with D unclear. Deletions cut 0 bases from V and 1 base from J, with 8 bases between. This CDR3 is built from 16 residues. Germline CDR1 reads SGHRS; CDR2 reads YFSETQ. The CDR3 coding sequence is TGCGCCAGCAGCTTGGGGTCTAAGTCTGGGGCCAACGTCCTGACTTTC. Its protein product is CASSLGSKSGANVLTF.

The gene calls are TRBV6-4 and TRBJ2-1; D remains unclear. This CDR3 comprises 14 residues. Trimming cost V 7 bases and J 6 bases, with 16 bases left between them. The germline V gene encodes CDR1 MRHNA and CDR2 SNTAGT. The DNA for the CDR3 is TGTGCCAGCACTCCCACCCCTAACAGCAATGAGCAGTTCTTC. It is translated as CASTPTPNSNEQFF.

This clone was detected once. This rearrangement joins TRBV27 to TRBJ2-7, with D tentatively TRBD2 (6 bases). The CDR3 covers 15 residues. V was shortened by 6 bases and J by 3 bases, with 18 bases between the two germline ends. Germline-derived CDR1 and CDR2 are MNHEY and SMNVEV (reference sequence). The CDR3 DNA sequence: TGTGCCAGCAGACCCCGACTAGAACCGATCTACGAGCAGTACTTC. Amino acids: CASRPRLEPIYEQYF.

This clone was observed once. The chain recombines TRBV18 with TRBJ1-1, with D unresolved. The V and J ends lost 3 bases and 6 bases respectively, with 14 bases between them. In germline, CDR1 is KGHSH, CDR2 LQKENI. The CDR3 consists of 14 residues. Written as DNA, the CDR3 is TGTGCCAGCTCACCTTCCGGCAGGTCGTCTGAAGCTTTCTTT. It translates to CASSPSGRSSEAFF.

The chain has TRBV5-8 and TRBJ2-2; 9 bases are a match to TRBD1. Germline CDR1 and CDR2: SGHTS and YDEGEE. V gave up 0 bases and J gave up 4 bases; unmatched junction bases: 4. The CDR3 is 16 residues long. The CDR3 nucleotides read TGTGCCAGCAGCTTGGGGGACAGGGTCGGCACCGGGGAGCTGTTTTTT. It is translated as CASSLGDRVGTGELFF.